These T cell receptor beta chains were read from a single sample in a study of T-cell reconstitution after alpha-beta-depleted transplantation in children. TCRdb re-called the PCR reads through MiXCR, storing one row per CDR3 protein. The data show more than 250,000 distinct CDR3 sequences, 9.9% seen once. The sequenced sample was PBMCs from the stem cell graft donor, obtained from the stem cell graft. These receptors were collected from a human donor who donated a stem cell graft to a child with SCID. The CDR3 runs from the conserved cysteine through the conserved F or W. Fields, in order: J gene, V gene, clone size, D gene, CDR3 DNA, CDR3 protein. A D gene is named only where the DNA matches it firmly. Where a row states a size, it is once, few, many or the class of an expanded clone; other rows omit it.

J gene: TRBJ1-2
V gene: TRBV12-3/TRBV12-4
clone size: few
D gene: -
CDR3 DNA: TGTGCCAGCACAGAGACAGGACGCTATGGCTACACCTTC
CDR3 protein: CASTETGRYGYTF

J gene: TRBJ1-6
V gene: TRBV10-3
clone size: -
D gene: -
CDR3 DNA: TGTGCCATCAGTGACCGCCTAGAAGGGCGTTCACCCCTCCACTTT
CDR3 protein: CAISDRLEGRSPLHF

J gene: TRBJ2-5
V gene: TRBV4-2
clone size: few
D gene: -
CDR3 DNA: TGTGCCAGCAGCCAAGACGGTGGGTCGGAGACCCAGTACTTC
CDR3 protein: CASSQDGGSETQYF

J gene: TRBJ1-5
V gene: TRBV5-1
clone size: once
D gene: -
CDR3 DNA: TGCGCCAGCAGCCCGGGGGGAGGGAGTAGCAATCAGCCCCAGCATTTT
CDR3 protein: CASSPGGGSSNQPQHF

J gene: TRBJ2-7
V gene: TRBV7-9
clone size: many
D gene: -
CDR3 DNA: TGTGCCAGCAGCTTAGTGACAGACTACGAGCAGTACTTC
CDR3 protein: CASSLVTDYEQYF

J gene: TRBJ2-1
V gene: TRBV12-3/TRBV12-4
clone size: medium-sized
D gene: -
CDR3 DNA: TGTGCCAGCAGTTGGGGGGGGGACAGCTCCTACAATGAGCAGTTCTTC
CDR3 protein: CASSWGGDSSYNEQFF

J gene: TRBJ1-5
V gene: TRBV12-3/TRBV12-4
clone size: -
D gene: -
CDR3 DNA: TGTGCCAGCAGTTTATCGTTTGGTGTGCATCAGCCCCAGCATTTT
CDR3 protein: CASSLSFGVHQPQHF

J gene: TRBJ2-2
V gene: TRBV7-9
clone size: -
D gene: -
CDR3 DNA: TGTGCCAGCAGCTTTTGGGACACCGGGGAGCTGTTTTTT
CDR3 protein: CASSFWDTGELFF

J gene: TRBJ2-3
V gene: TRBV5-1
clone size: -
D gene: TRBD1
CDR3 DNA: TGCGCCAGCAGCCAAGGGGACAGGGGGGGAACAGATACGCAGTATTTT
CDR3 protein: CASSQGDRGGTDTQYF

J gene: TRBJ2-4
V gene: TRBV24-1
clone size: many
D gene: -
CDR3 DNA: TGTGCCACCAGTGCCGAGGGAAACATTCAGTACTTC
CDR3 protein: CATSAEGNIQYF

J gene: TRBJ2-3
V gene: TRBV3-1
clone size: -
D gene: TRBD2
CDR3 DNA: TGTGCCAGCACGCCAAGAGCTAGCGGGGAAACTACGCAGTATTTT
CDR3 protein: CASTPRASGETTQYF

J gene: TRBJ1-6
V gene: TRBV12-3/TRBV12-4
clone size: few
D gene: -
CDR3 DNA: TGTGCCAGCAGTTTAAGCGGAAAAAATTCACCCCTCCACTTT
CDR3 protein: CASSLSGKNSPLHF

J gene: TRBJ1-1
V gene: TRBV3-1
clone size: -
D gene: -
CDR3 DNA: TGTGCCAGCAGCCAAGGGGAAGCTATGAACACTGAAGCTTTCTTT
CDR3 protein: CASSQGEAMNTEAFF

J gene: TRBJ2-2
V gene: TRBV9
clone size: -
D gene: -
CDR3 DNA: TGTGCCAGCAGCGTAGTTGGGAGAGAGACCGGGGAGCTGTTTTTT
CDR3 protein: CASSVVGRETGELFF

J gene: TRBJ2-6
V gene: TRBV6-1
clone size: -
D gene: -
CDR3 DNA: TGTGCCAGCAGTGATCATGGGGCTGGGGCCAACGTCCTGACTTTC
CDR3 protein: CASSDHGAGANVLTF

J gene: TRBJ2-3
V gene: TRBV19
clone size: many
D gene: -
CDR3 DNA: TGTGCCAGTATGGGGGGTCAAGATACGCAGTATTTT
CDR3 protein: CASMGGQDTQYF

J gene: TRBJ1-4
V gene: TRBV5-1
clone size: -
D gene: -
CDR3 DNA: TGCGCCAGCAGCTTGGGGGACCAAAAACTGTTTTTT
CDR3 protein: CASSLGDQKLFF

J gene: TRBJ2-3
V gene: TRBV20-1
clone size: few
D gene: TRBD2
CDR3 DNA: TGCAGTGCTTGGAGCGGGGGGACCGAGGATACGCAGTATTTT
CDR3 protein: CSAWSGGTEDTQYF

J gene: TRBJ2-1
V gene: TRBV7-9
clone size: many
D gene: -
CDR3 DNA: TGTGCCAGCAGCTTAACCCAGGGGTTACATGAGCAGTTCTTC
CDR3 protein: CASSLTQGLHEQFF

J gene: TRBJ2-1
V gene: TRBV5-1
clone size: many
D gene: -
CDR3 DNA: TGCGCCAGCAGCTTGGAGGTCAGCTACAATGAGCAGTTCTTC
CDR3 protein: CASSLEVSYNEQFF

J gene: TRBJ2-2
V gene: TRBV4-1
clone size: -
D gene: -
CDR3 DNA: TGCGCCAGCAGCCAAGCTACCGGCGGGGGCCCGACCGGGGAGCTGTTTTTT
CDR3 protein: CASSQATGGGPTGELFF

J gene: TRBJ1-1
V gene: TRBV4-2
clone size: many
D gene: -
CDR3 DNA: TGTGCCAGCAGCCCAGGTGGGCGTACTGAAGCTTTCTTT
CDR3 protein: CASSPGGRTEAFF

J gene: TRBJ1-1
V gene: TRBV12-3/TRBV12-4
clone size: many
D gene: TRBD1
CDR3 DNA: TGTGCCAGCAGGACAGGGGTCACTGAAGCTTTCTTT
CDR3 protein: CASRTGVTEAFF

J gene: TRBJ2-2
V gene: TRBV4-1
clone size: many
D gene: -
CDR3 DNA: TGCGCCAGCAGCCAAGATCAGGCGGGGGCAAACACCGGGGAGCTGTTTTTT
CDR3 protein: CASSQDQAGANTGELFF

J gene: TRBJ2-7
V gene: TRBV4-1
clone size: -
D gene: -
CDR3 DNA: TGCGCCAGCAGCCAATTGCGGGACAACTCCTTCTACGAGCAGTACTTC
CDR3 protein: CASSQLRDNSFYEQYF